The 31 T cell receptor beta chains below come from one sample, sequenced in a study of shared clonotypes between healthy human individuals. The naive CD8 fraction comprised CD45RO-negative cells positively selected for CCR7 and excluded terminally differentiated effector memory CD45RA+ cells. Assay used: immunoSEQ multiplex PCR; TCRdb lists only in-frame clones, some missing. The data hold millions of clones, with just over 90% observed a single time. Sample: naive CD8+ T cells from PBMCs. The receptors were sampled from a man younger than 35 in good health. Some clones in this sample may be carry-over from other donors' samples.

The CDR3 bases are TGTGCCACCAGCAGCGCCGACAGGGCCGAGCGTGGCTACACCTTC. The encoded protein is CATSSADRAERGYTF. J is TRBJ1-2 and V is TRBV15; 7 bases match TRBD1. CDR3 length: 15 residues. J lost 7 bases, V lost 3 bases, and 11 bases had no gene match. Germline V gene data show CDR1 as LNHNV and CDR2 as YYDKDF (reference sequence).

The rearrangement uses TRBV27 and TRBJ2-7; D remains unclear. With 5 bases removed from V and 4 bases from J, the gap between germline ends came to 27 bases. Germline CDR1 and CDR2: MNHEY and SMNVEV (reference sequence). The CDR3 covers 18 residues. The CDR3 coding sequence is TGTGCCAGCAGTCCAATCCCCCTCGAGGCCCACCTCTATTACGAGCAGTACTTC. This sequence encodes CASSPIPLEAHLYYEQYF.

The chain has TRBV7-9 and TRBJ2-2; TRBD2 aligns across 11 bases. Losses at the gene ends were 5 bases for V and 6 bases for J; bases not matched to a gene: 8. Germline values: CDR1 SEHNR, CDR2 FQNEAQ (reference sequence). This CDR3 has 16 amino acids. The CDR3 here is CASSRTSGRGAGELFF. Written as DNA, the CDR3 is TGTGCCAGCAGCCGCACTAGCGGGAGAGGGGCCGGGGAGCTGTTTTTT.

The genes are TRBV5-1 and TRBJ2-1; D is tentatively TRBD1 or TRBD2 (5 bases each). V gave up 3 bases and J gave up 5 bases, with 12 bases separating them. Germline V gives CDR1 SGHRS, CDR2 YFSETQ. CDR3 size: 14 residues. Here the CDR3 reads CASSSGTPDNEQFF. The CDR3 bases are TGCGCCAGCAGCTCCGGGACCCCCGACAATGAGCAGTTCTTC.

Here the CDR3 DNA reads TGTGCCAGCAGCCCCGGGACGTCGGAAGCTTTCTTT. Translated, it gives CASSPGTSEAFF. The chain recombines TRBV5-8 with TRBJ1-1, with D perhaps TRBD1 (5 bases). Trimming removed 4 bases at V and 8 bases at J, with 12 bases between. Per germline, CDR1 SGHTS and CDR2 YDEGEE. This CDR3 contains 12 residues.

The V gene is TRBV5-6, the J gene TRBJ1-2; 7 nucleotides match TRBD1. V shed 4 bases and J 6 bases; nucleotides not matched to a gene: 12. The CDR3 has 15 amino acids. CDR1 and CDR2 (germline): SGHDT, YYEEEE. DNA of the CDR3: TGTGCCAGCAGCCGGGCTGGACAGGTCAAAGATGGCTACACCTTC. It yields the protein CASSRAGQVKDGYTF.

This rearrangement joins TRBV11-2 to TRBJ2-6; 7 positions match TRBD1. The CDR3 has 19 amino acids. V lost 2 bases, J lost 0 bases, and 10 bases stayed unmatched. Germline lookup yields CDR1 SGHAT and CDR2 FQNNGV. CDR3 coding DNA: TGTGCCAGCAGCTTAACCCCGGGACAGCTATCCTCTGGGGCCAACGTCCTGACTTTC. Its protein product is CASSLTPGQLSSGANVLTF.

This clone was counted a single time. V and J are TRBV14 and TRBJ2-1, with D perhaps given as TRBD1 or TRBD2 (5 bases each). Germline assignment: CDR1 SGHDN and CDR2 FVKESK. The V end lost 0 bases, the J end lost 10 bases, and 19 bases lay between the germline ends. The CDR3 spans 16 residues. The CDR3 region has the DNA TGTGCCAGCAGCCAAGATCTGGGGGACCGAGCCTTCGAGCAGTTCTTC. Translation gives CASSQDLGDRAFEQFF. The whole variable domain, filled in from reference TRBV14 and TRBJ2-1, reads EAGVTQFPSHSVIEKGQTVTLRCDPISGHDNLYWYRRVMGKEIKFLLHFVKESKQDESGMPNNRFLAERTGGTYSTLKVQPAELEDSGVYFCASSQDLGDRAFEQFFGPGTRLTVL.

The chain carries TRBV7-9 and TRBJ1-4; no clear D. Deletions cut 5 bases from V and 0 bases from J, with 13 bases between. CDR3 length equals 16 residues. Germline V CDR1 and CDR2: SEHNR, FQNEAQ (reference sequence). CDR3 in amino acids: CASSPAETSTNEKLFF. CDR3 in DNA: TGTGCCAGCAGCCCCGCAGAGACTTCAACTAATGAAAAACTGTTTTTT. Using reference TRBV7-9 and TRBJ1-4 for the parts outside the CDR3, the full variable domain is DTGVSQNPRHKITKRGQNVTFRCDPISEHNRLYWYRQTLGQGPEFLTYFQNEAQLEKSRLLSDRFSAERPKGSFSTLEIQRTEQGDSAMYLCASSPAETSTNEKLFFGSGTQLSVL.

The chain's CDR3 is CASSDPTAHQETQYF. CDR3 bases: TGCGCCAGCAGCGATCCGACAGCACACCAAGAGACCCAGTACTTC. The chain employs TRBV5-1 and TRBJ2-5; TRBD1 is a possible D gene (5 bases). The V gene lost 4 bases and the J gene lost 0 bases, with 13 bases spanning the gap. CDR3 length: 15 amino acids. CDR1 and CDR2 from the germline V gene are SGHRS and YFSETQ.

This clone was found once. This chain links TRBV11-2 with TRBJ2-7, with TRBD2 identical over 8 bases. CDR1 and CDR2 (germline): SGHAT, FQNNGV. This CDR3 has 15 amino acids. The ends lost 5 bases at V and 6 bases at J; junction bases unmatched: 12. DNA for the CDR3: TGTGCCAGCAGCCCCGGGGCGGGAGGCTACCGCGAGCAGTACTTC. It codes for CASSPGAGGYREQYF.

The V call is TRBV6-5, the J call TRBJ1-2; 7 positions agree with TRBD1. Germline lookup yields CDR1 MNHEY and CDR2 SVGAGI. J was trimmed by 5 bases and V by 0 bases; bases with no gene match: 9. The CDR3 is 16 residues long. In nucleotides, the CDR3 is TGTGCCAGCAGTTACTCAAATGTCAGGGGGGGATATGGCTACACCTTC. Residues: CASSYSNVRGGYGYTF.

CDR3 protein: CAVSQGTSGSQQFF. CDR3 coding DNA: TGTGCCGTCTCTCAAGGGACTAGCGGGAGTCAGCAGTTCTTC. The rearrangement uses TRBV10-3 and TRBJ2-1, with TRBD2 matching over 14 bases. V lost 11 bases, J lost 11 bases, and 11 bases stayed unmatched. The CDR3 is 14 amino acids. Germline CDR1 is ENHRY and CDR2 is SYGVKD.

This clone has a single count. J is TRBJ1-5 and V is TRBV4-1; D possibly corresponds to TRBD1 (5 bases). Germline CDR1 MGHRA, CDR2 YSYEKL. V was clipped by 3 bases and J by 6 bases, with 12 bases between them. The CDR3 loop spans 14 amino acids. The chain's CDR3 is CASSQLGGGQPQHF. CDR3 DNA sequence: TGCGCCAGCAGCCAGTTGGGGGGTGGTCAGCCCCAGCATTTT.

CDR3 amino acids: CASSSAGEPYGYTF. CDR3 DNA sequence: TGTGCCAGCAGTTCCGCGGGCGAACCCTATGGCTACACCTTC. The chain combines TRBV6-5 with TRBJ1-2; D gene uncertain. Trimming cost V 4 bases and J 4 bases, with 13 bases left between them. Germline assignment: CDR1 MNHEY and CDR2 SVGAGI. The CDR3 length is 14 residues.

The chain carries TRBV6-5 and TRBJ1-5; unclear D gene. Trimming pared 3 bases from V and 9 bases from J, leaving 12 bases between. This CDR3 is built from 13 residues. Germline assignment: CDR1 MNHEY and CDR2 SVGAGI. The CDR3 spells CASSYGPLGPQHF. The CDR3 nucleotides are TGTGCCAGCAGTTATGGCCCTCTCGGGCCCCAGCATTTT.

This chain links TRBV29-1 with TRBJ1-1, with TRBD1 matching 7 bases. The CDR3 spans 12 residues. The trim removed 7 bases at V and 4 bases at J, leaving 6 bases unmatched. The germline V gene encodes CDR1 SQVTM and CDR2 ANQGSEA. The DNA for the CDR3 is TGCAGCGGGCAGGGGGGAAGCACTGAAGCTTTCTTT. Its protein product is CSGQGGSTEAFF.

This clone was recorded once. This chain connects TRBV4-2 to TRBJ2-7; TRBD1 might be the D (5 bases). CDR3 size: 15 residues. With 0 bases removed from V and 0 bases from J, the gap between germline ends came to 9 bases. Germline-derived CDR1 and CDR2 are LGHNA and YNFKEQ. The CDR3 here is CASSQDKGLSYEQYF. The DNA for the CDR3 is TGTGCCAGCAGCCAAGATAAGGGGCTCTCCTACGAGCAGTACTTC.

The chain carries TRBV30 and TRBJ2-7; a weak D match, TRBD1 (5 bases). The germline V and J ends were trimmed by 4 bases and 0 bases, with 13 bases remaining between them. Germline values: CDR1 GTSNPN, CDR2 SVGIG (reference sequence). The CDR3 runs to 14 residues. Written as DNA, the CDR3 is TGTGCCTGGAAGTTCGGACACATCTCCTACGAGCAGTACTTC. It codes for CAWKFGHISYEQYF.

This chain joins TRBV19 and TRBJ2-3; D remains unclear. The germline V gene has CDR1 LNHDA and CDR2 SQIVND (reference sequence). Trimming shortened V by 5 bases and J by 0 bases, and 12 bases separated the two germline ends. The CDR3 consists of 15 residues. The CDR3 loop reads CASSSRVSSTDTQYF. In nucleotides, the CDR3 is TGTGCCAGTAGTTCCCGGGTCTCCAGCACAGATACGCAGTATTTT.

This clone was seen a single time. This sequence joins TRBV7-9 and TRBJ2-1; maybe TRBD1 (6 bases). V was shortened by 5 bases and J by 4 bases, with 15 bases between the two germline ends. The CDR3 sequence is 15 residues long. CDR1 is SEHNR and CDR2 is FQNEAQ in the germline V gene (reference sequence). For the CDR3, the DNA is TGTGCCAGCAGCATGGCATTACAGGGATACAATGAGCAGTTCTTC. Its translation is CASSMALQGYNEQFF.

The V and J genes are TRBV27 and TRBJ2-7; no reliable D call. V shed 6 bases and J shed 6 bases, with 24 bases lying between them. The CDR3 extends over 16 amino acids. Germline V gene lookup returns CDR1 MNHEY and CDR2 SMNVEV (reference sequence). Here the CDR3 reads CASSPPTSALWGEQYF. In nucleotides, the CDR3 is TGTGCCAGCAGCCCACCCACGAGTGCACTGTGGGGCGAGCAGTACTTC.

The chain links TRBV5-6 to TRBJ2-7; 9 bases fit TRBD2. Germline loops: CDR1 SGHDT, CDR2 YYEEEE. After removal of 0 bases from V and 3 bases from J, the junction contained 4 bases not matched to a gene. The CDR3 totals 15 residues. As DNA, the CDR3 is TGTGCCAGCAGCTTGGGCCGACTAGCGGACTACGAGCAGTACTTC. It encodes CASSLGRLADYEQYF.

The J gene is TRBJ2-5, the V gene TRBV7-2, with D tentatively TRBD2 (5 bases). V dropped 1 base and J dropped 1 base, with 13 bases sitting between them. Germline CDR1 is SGHTA and CDR2 is FQGNSA. CDR3 length: 16 amino acids. In nucleotides, the CDR3 is TGTGCCAGCAGCTTAGTCCAAGACTACCTCCAAGAGACCCAGTACTTC. It specifies CASSLVQDYLQETQYF.

The V gene is TRBV19, the J gene TRBJ2-7; TRBD2 matches 10 bases. The CDR3 runs to 14 residues. Germline-derived CDR1 and CDR2 are LNHDA and SQIVND (reference sequence). With V trimmed by 6 bases and J by 7 bases, 9 bases remained unmatched. CDR3 amino acids: CASSPTSGIWEQYF. As DNA, the CDR3 is TGTGCCAGTAGCCCCACTAGCGGGATTTGGGAGCAGTACTTC. Full variable domain (rest looked up from reference TRBV19 and TRBJ2-7): DGGITQSPKYLFRKEGQNVTLSCEQNLNHDAMYWYRQDPGQGLRLIYYSQIVNDFQKGDIAEGYSVSREKKESFPLTVTSAQKNPTAFYLCASSPTSGIWEQYFGPGTRLTVT.

This rearrangement joins TRBV27 to TRBJ1-3; D remains ambiguous. The germline V gene encodes CDR1 MNHEY and CDR2 SMNVEV (reference sequence). The ends were cut back, 0 bases at V and 0 bases at J, with 9 bases in the middle. The CDR3 loop spans 16 amino acids. The CDR3 DNA reads TGTGCCAGCAGTTTATCGGCATCAGGCTCTGGAAACACCATATATTTT. This gives the protein CASSLSASGSGNTIYF.

On this clone: Other DNA sequences in this specimen translate into the identical CDR3. This rearrangement joins TRBV15 to TRBJ2-7, with TRBD2 matching 7 bases. The CDR3 runs to 13 residues. J gave up 7 bases and V 0 bases, and 3 bases lay outside the gene matches. CDR1 is LNHNV, CDR2 YYDKDF, per germline (reference sequence). The CDR3 DNA reads TGTGCCACCAGCAGAGAACGGGGAGGGGAGCAGTACTTC. It is translated as CATSRERGGEQYF.

V gene TRBV10-3 combines with J gene TRBJ2-7, with 10 bases fitting TRBD2. The CDR3 contains 17 residues. CDR1 and CDR2 from the germline V gene are ENHRY and SYGVKD. V shed 3 bases, J shed 1 base, and the junction held 9 bases outside the gene matches. The DNA for the CDR3 is TGTGCCATCAGTGACCCCACGCTAGCGGGAGTATCCTACGAGCAGTACTTC. Translated: CAISDPTLAGVSYEQYF.

The rearrangement links TRBV2 to TRBJ2-1; 9 bases match TRBD2. V shed 6 bases and J 2 bases; nucleotides not matched to a gene: 8. CDR1 is SNHLY and CDR2 is FYNNEI in the germline V gene. This CDR3 spans 16 amino acids. The CDR3 DNA follows: TGTGCCAGCAGCCCCAACCGACTAGCGGCCTACAATGAGCAGTTCTTC. Protein: CASSPNRLAAYNEQFF.

The V and J genes are TRBV2 and TRBJ2-7; no reliable D call. V dropped 2 bases and J dropped 0 bases, with 5 bases sitting between them. Germline CDR1 SNHLY, CDR2 FYNNEI. There are 13 residues in the CDR3. CDR3 loop: CASSELISYEQYF. CDR3 nucleotides: TGTGCCAGCAGTGAATTAATCTCCTACGAGCAGTACTTC.

The chain has TRBV7-8 and TRBJ1-5, with 11 bases that match TRBD1. The junction had 7 bases not matched to a gene; V was cut back by 5 bases and J by 7 bases. The CDR3 length is 15 residues. Germline CDR1 and CDR2: SGHVS and FQNEAQ. The CDR3 sequence: CASSPGTGGWQPQHF. The CDR3 DNA sequence: TGTGCCAGCAGCCCCGGGACAGGGGGATGGCAGCCCCAGCATTTT.